The present entry profiles one T cell receptor (beta chain) with its context. Assay used: immunoSEQ multiplex PCR; TCRdb lists only in-frame clones, some missing. This repertoire shows tens of thousands of clones, about 92% found once; its top ten account for approximately 2.2%. The sample is drawn from a study of T cell changes during pregnancy in multiple sclerosis. Sequences were derived from peripheral blood, sampled before pregnancy. This sequence was found in a female donor with multiple sclerosis, enrolled in a pregnancy study.

This CDR3 is CASSFPAGLEQFF. The CDR3 bases are TGTGCCAGCAGCTTCCCTGCGGGCCTTGAGCAGTTCTTC. The J gene is TRBJ2-1, the V gene TRBV5-6; TRBD2 might be the D (5 bases). The ends were cut back, 2 bases at V and 9 bases at J, with 12 bases in the middle. Germline CDR1 and CDR2: SGHDT and YYEEEE. The CDR3 runs to 13 residues.